One TCR beta chain is described in this entry. The antigen remains unidentified. The sample originates from a study of cytomegalovirus exposure and HLA in healthy donors. This CDR3 has 16 amino acids. Germline CDR1 and CDR2: SGHNT and YYREEE (reference sequence). J lost 3 bases, V lost 4 bases, and 4 bases had no gene match. The study ran its PCR with 60 Vbeta and 13 Jbeta primers. Profiled with immunoSEQ multiplex PCR; TCRdb holds only in-frame clones, not every one. This sample has 110,000 to 150,000 clones, with just under 70% found just once. Study-level points and caveats: Reports state that TCR beta sequences accurately predicted most subjects' HLA-A and HLA-B alleles. Follow-up analysis seemed to connect common viral pathogens with several of the most significant clusters identified. The authors judged a highly shared variant cluster likely a sequencing artifact. The majority of TCR sequences were rare, yet some public TCRs appeared in many donors.

Sequenced: PBMCs. The TCR comes from a man between 60 and 75 years old in good health and CMV-seronegative. This chain links TRBV5-4 with TRBJ2-2; 12 bases line up with TRBD2. The CDR3 region is CASSRGLAGDTGELFF. The CDR3 region has the DNA TGTGCCAGCAGCCGGGGACTAGCGGGCGACACCGGGGAGCTGTTTTTT.